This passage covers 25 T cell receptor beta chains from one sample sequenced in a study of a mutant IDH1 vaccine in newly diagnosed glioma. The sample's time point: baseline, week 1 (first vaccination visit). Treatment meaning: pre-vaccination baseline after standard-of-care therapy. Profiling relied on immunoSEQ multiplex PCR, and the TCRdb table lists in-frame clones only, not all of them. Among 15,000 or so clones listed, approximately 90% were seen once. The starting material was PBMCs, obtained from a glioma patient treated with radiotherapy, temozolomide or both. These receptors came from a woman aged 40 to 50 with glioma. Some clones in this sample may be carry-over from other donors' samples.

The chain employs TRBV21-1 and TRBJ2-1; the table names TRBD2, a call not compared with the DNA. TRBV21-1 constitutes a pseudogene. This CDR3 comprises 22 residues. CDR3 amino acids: CASSKAPDFLTSGSPSYNEQFF. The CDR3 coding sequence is TGTGCCAGCAGCAAAGCCCCCGACTTTTTGACTAGCGGGAGTCCCTCCTACAATGAGCAGTTCTTC.

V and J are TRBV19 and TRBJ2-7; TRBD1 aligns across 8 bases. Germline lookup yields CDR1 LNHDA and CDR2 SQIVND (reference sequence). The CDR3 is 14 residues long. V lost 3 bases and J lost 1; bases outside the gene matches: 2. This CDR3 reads CASSIGQGSYEQYF. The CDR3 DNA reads TGTGCCAGTAGTATTGGACAGGGATCCTACGAGCAGTACTTC.

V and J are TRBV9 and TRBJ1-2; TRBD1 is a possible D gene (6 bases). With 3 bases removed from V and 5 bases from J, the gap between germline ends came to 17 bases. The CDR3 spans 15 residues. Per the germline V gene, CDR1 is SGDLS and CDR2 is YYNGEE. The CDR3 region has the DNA TGTGCCAGCAGCGACGGACAGAACAACCTTTATGGCTACACCTTC. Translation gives CASSDGQNNLYGYTF. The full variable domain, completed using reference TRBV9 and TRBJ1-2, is DSGVTQTPKHLITATGQRVTLRCSPRSGDLSVYWYQQSLDQGLQFLIQYYNGEERAKGNILERFSAQQFPDLHSELNLSSLELGDSALYFCASSDGQNNLYGYTFGSGTRLTVV.

CDR3 protein: CASSQGLARSSYNEQFF. For the CDR3, the DNA is TGCGCCAGCAGCCAAGGATTAGCGAGGAGCTCCTACAATGAGCAGTTCTTC. This chain links TRBV4-1 with TRBJ2-1, with D perhaps matching TRBD2 (5 bases). Germline loops: CDR1 MGHRA, CDR2 YSYEKL. V dropped 1 base and J dropped 0 bases, with 13 bases sitting between them. CDR3 size: 17 residues.

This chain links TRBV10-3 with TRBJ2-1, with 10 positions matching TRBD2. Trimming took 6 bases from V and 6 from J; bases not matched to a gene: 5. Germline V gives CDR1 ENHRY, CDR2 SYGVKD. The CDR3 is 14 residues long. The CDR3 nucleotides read TGTGCCATCAGGGCCCTAGCGGGAGCCAATGAGCAGTTCTTC. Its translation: CAIRALAGANEQFF.

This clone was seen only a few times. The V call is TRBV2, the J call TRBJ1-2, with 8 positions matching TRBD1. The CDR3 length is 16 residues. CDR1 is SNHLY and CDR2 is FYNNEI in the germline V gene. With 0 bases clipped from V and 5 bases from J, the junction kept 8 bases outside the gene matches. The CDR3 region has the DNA TGTGCCAGCAGTGAAGCACTGACAGGGGCGGGGTATGGCTACACCTTC. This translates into CASSEALTGAGYGYTF.

CDR3: CASSPTQGGYGYTF. DNA for the CDR3: TGTGCCAGTAGTCCTACACAGGGGGGCTATGGCTACACCTTC. The V call is TRBV19, the J call TRBJ1-2, with 8 nucleotides matching TRBD1. V was pared by 5 bases and J by 4 bases, with 6 bases of the junction left unmatched. Germline CDR1 and CDR2: LNHDA and SQIVND (reference sequence). The CDR3 contains 14 residues.

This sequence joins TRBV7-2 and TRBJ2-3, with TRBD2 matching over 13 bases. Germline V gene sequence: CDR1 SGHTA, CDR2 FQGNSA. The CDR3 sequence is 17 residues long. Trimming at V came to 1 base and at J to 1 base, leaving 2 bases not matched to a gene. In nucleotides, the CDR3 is TGTGCCAGCAGCTTAGGGACTAGCGGGGGACGCACAGATACGCAGTATTTT. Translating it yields CASSLGTSGGRTDTQYF. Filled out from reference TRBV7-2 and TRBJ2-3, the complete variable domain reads GAGVSQSPSNKVTEKGKDVELRCDPISGHTALYWYRQSLGQGLEFLIYFQGNSAPDKSGLPSDRFSAERTGGSVSTLTIQRTQQEDSAVYLCASSLGTSGGRTDTQYFGPGTRLTVL.

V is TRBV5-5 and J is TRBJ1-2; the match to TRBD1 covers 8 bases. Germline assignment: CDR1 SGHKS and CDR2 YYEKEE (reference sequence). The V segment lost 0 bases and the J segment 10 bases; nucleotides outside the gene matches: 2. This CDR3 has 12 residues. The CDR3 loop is CASSLGTGNYTF. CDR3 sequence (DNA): TGTGCCAGCAGCTTGGGGACAGGGAACTACACCTTC.

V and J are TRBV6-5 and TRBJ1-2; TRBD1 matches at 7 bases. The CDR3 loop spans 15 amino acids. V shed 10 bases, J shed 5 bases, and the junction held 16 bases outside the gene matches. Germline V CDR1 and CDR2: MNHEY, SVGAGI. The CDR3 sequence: CATQTRQGWVYGYTF. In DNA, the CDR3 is TGTGCCACCCAAACCAGACAGGGATGGGTATATGGCTACACCTTC.

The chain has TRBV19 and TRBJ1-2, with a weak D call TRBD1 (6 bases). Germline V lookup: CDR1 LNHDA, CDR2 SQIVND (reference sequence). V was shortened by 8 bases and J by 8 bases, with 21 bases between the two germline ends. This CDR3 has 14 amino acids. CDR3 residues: CASSTGGTGGGYTF. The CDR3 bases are TGTGCCAGTTCAACCGGCGGTACGGGGGGCGGCTACACCTTC.

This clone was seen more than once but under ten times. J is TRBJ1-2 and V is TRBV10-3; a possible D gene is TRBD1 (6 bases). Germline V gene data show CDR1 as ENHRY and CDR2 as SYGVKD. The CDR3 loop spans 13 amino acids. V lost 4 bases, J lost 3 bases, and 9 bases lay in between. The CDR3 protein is CAISGRTDYGYTF. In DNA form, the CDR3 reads TGTGCCATCAGTGGGCGGACAGACTATGGCTACACCTTC.

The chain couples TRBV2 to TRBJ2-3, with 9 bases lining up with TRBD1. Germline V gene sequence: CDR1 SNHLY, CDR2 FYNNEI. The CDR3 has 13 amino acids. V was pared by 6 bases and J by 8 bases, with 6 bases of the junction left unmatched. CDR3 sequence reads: CASSTDRGSTQYF. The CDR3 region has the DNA TGTGCCAGCAGCACGGACAGGGGAAGTACGCAGTATTTT.

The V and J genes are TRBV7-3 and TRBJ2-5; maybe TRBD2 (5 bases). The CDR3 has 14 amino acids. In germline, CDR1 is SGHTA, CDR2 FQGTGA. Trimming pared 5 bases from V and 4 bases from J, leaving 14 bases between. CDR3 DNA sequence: TGTGCCAGCAGCCTAGCCGGTCTGGGAGAGACCCAGTACTTC. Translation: CASSLAGLGETQYF.

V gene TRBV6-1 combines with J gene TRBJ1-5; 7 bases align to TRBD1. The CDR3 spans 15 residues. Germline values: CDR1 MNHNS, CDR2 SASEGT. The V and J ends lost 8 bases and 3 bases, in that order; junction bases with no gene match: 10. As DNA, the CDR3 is TGTGCCAGCCGCCAGGACAGGTCGTCCAATCAGCCCCAGCATTTT. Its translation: CASRQDRSSNQPQHF.

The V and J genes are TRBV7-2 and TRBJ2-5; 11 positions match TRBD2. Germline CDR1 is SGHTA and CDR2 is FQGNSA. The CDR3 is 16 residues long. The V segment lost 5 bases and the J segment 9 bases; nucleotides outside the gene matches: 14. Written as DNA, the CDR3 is TGTGCCAGCAGCGCTCGTCTAGCGGGGGGTTCTAGGCCCCAGTACTTC. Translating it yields CASSARLAGGSRPQYF.

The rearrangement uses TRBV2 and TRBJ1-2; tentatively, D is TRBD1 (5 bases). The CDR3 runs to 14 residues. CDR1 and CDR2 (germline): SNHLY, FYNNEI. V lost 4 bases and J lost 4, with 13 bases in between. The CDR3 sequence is CASSVPPGSYGYTF. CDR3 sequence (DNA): TGTGCCAGCAGTGTCCCCCCAGGGTCCTATGGCTACACCTTC.

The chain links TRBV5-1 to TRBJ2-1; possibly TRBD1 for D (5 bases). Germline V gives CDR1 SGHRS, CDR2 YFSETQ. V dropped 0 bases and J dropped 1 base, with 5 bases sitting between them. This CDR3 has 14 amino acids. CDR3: CASSLGQSYNEQFF. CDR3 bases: TGCGCCAGCAGCTTGGGACAGTCCTACAATGAGCAGTTCTTC.

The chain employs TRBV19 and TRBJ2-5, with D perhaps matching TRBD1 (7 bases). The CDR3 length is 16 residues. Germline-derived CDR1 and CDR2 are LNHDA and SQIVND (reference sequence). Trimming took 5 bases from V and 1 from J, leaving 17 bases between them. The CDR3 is CASSEIGQEGQETQYF. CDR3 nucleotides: TGTGCCAGTAGTGAAATCGGACAGGAGGGCCAAGAGACCCAGTACTTC.

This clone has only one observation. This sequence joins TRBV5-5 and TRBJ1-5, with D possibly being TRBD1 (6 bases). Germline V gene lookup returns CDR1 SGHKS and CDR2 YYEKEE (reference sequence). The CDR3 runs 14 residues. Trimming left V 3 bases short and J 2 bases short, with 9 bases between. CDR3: CASSSSGGNQPQHF. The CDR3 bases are TGTGCCAGCAGCTCCTCAGGGGGCAATCAGCCCCAGCATTTT.

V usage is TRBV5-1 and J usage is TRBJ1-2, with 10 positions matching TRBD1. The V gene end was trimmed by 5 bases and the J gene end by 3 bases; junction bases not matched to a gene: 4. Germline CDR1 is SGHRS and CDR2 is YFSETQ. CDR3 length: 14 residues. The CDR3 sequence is CASRGQGGDYGYTF. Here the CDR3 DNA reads TGCGCCAGCAGAGGACAGGGGGGAGACTATGGCTACACCTTC. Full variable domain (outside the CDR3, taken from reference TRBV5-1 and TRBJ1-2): KAGVTQTPRYLIKTRGQQVTLSCSPISGHRSVSWYQQTPGQGLQFLFEYFSETQRNKGNFPGRFSGRQFSNSRSEMNVSTLELGDSALYLCASRGQGGDYGYTFGSGTRLTVV.

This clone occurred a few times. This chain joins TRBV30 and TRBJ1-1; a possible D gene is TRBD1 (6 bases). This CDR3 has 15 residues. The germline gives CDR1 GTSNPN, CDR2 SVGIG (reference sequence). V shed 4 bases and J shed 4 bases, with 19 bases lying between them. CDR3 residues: CAWTTGAGGGTEAFF. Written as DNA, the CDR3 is TGTGCCTGGACAACCGGGGCTGGAGGGGGCACTGAAGCTTTCTTT. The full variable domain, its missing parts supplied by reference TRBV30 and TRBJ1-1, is SQTIHQWPATLVQPVGSPLSLECTVEGTSNPNLYWYRQAAGRGLQLLFYSVGIGQISSEVPQNLSASRPQDRQFILSSKKLLLSDSGFYLCAWTTGAGGGTEAFFGQGTRLTVV.

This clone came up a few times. CDR3 DNA sequence: TGCGCCAGCAGCCCCGGGAGGGTCCACACAGATACGCAGTATTTT. It codes for CASSPGRVHTDTQYF. The chain employs TRBV4-1 and TRBJ2-3, with TRBD2 identical over 8 bases. Germline trimming cut 4 bases from V and 2 bases from J; bases unmatched to any gene: 5. Germline V gene lookup returns CDR1 MGHRA and CDR2 YSYEKL. There are 15 residues in the CDR3.

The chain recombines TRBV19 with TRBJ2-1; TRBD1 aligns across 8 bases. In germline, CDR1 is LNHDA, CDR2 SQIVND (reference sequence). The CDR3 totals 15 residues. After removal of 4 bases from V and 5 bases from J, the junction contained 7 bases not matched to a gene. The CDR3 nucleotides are TGTGCCAGTAGTAGGACAGGGAAGGCGGACAATGAGCAGTTCTTC. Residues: CASSRTGKADNEQFF.

The CDR3 here is CASRSIAARSYEQYF. The CDR3 nucleotides are TGTGCCAGCAGATCTATAGCCGCCCGCTCCTACGAGCAGTACTTC. V is TRBV7-8 and J is TRBJ2-7; D ambiguous. Germline CDR1 reads SGHVS; CDR2 reads FQNEAQ. V gave up 6 bases and J gave up 0 bases, with 15 bases separating them. The CDR3 is 15 residues long.